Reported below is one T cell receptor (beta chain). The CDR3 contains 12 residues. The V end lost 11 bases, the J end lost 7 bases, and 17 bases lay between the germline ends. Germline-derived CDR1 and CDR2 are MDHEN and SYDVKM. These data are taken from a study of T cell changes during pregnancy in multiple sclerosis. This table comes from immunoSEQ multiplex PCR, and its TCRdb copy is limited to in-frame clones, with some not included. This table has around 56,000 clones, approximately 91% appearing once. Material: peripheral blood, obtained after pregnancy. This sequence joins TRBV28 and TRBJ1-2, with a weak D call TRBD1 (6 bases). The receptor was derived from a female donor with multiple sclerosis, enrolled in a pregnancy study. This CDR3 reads CARGGRGVGYTF. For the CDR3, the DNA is TGTGCCCGAGGTGGCAGGGGAGTTGGCTACACCTTC.